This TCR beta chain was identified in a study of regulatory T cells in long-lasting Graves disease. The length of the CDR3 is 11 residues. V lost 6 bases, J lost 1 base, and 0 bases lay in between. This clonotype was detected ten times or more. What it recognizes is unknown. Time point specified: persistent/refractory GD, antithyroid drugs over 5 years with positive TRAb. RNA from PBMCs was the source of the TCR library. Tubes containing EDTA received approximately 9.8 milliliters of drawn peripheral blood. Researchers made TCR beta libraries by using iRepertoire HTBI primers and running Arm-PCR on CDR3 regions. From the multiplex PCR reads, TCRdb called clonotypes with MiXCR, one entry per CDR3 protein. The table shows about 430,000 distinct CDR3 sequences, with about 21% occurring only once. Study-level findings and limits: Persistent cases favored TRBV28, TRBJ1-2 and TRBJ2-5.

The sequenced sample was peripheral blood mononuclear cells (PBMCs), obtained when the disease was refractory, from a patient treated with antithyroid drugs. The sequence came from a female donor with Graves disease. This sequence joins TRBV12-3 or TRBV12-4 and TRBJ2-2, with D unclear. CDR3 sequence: CASRNTGELFF. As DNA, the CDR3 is TGTGCCAGCAGGAACACCGGGGAGCTGTTTTTT.